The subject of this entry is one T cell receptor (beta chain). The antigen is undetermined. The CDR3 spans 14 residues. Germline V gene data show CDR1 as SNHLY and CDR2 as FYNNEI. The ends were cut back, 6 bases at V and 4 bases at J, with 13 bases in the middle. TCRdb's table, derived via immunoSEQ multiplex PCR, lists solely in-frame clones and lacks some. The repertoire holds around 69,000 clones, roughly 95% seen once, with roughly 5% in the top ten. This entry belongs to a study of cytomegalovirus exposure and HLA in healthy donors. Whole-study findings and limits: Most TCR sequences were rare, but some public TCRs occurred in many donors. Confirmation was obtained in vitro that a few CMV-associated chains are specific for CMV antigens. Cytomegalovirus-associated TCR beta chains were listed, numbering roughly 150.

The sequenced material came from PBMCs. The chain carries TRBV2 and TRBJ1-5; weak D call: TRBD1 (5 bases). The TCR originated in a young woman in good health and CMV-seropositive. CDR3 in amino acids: CASSPDSRNQPQHF. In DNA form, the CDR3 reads TGTGCCAGCAGCCCCGACAGTAGGAATCAGCCCCAGCATTTT.